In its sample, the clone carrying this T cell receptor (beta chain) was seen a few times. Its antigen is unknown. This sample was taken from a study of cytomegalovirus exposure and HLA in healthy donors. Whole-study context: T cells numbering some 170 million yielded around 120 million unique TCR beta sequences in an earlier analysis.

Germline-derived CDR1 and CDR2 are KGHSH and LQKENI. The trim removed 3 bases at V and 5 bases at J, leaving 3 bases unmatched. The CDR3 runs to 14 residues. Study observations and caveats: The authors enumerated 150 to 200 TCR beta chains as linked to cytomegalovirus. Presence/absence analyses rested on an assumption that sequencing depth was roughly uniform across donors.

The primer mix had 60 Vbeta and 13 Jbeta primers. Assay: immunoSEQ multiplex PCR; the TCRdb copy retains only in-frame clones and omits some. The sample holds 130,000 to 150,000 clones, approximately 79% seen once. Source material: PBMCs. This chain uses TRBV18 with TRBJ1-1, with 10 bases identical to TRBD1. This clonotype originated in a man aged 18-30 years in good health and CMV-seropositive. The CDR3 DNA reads TGTGCCAGCTCACCTGGACAGGGGGTAACTGAAGCTTTCTTT. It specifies CASSPGQGVTEAFF.